The clone carrying this T cell receptor beta chain was observed at least ten times. This entry is derived from a study of regulatory T cells in long-lasting Graves disease. Time point denoted: persistent/refractory GD, antithyroid drugs over 5 years with positive TRAb. RNA extracted from PBMCs served as the sequencing template. Germline lookup yields CDR1 SNHLY and CDR2 FYNNEI. The V and J ends lost 4 bases and 5 bases respectively, with 8 bases between them. The CDR3 is 12 residues long. Relying on iRepertoire HTBI primers and Arm-PCR of CDR3 regions, the team built TCR beta libraries. Using its own MiXCR run on the multiplex PCR reads, TCRdb lists one record per CDR3 protein. The table has about 470,000 distinct CDR3 sequences, more than 20% seen once.

The receptor was derived from a female donor with Graves disease. The sequencing used peripheral blood mononuclear cells (PBMCs), collected when the disease was refractory, from a patient treated with antithyroid drugs. The gene calls are TRBV2 and TRBJ2-5; D gene uncertain. In DNA, the CDR3 is TGTGCCAGCAGTGGCAATGGTGAGACCCAGTACTTC. It is translated as CASSGNGETQYF. The variable domain in full, with the rest retrieved from reference TRBV2 and TRBJ2-5, is EPEVTQTPSHQVTQMGQEVILRCVPISNHLYFYWYRQILGQKVEFLVSFYNNEISEKSEIFDDQFSVERPDGSNFTLKIRSTKLEDSAMYFCASSGNGETQYFGPGTRLLVL.